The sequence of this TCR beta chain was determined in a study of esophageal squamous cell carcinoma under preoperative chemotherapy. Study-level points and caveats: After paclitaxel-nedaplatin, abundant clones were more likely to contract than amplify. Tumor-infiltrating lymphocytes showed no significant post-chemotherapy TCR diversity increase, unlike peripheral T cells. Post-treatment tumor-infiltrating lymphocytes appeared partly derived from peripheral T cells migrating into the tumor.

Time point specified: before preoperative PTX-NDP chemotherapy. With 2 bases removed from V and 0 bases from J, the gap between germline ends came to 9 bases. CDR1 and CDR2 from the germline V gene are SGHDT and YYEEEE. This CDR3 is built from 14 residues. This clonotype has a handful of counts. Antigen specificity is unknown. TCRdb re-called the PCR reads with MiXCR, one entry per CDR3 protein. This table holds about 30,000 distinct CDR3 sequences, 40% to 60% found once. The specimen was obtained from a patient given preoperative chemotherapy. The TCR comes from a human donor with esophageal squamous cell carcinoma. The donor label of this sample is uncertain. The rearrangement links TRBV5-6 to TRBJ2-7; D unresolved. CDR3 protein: CASSFGQSSYEQYF. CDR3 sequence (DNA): TGTGCCAGCAGCTTCGGGCAGAGCTCCTACGAGCAGTACTTC.